This T cell receptor (beta chain) was profiled in a study of blood T cells in healthy people across ages. The CDR3 is 12 residues long. The V gene's germline CDR1 is SGHRS and CDR2 YFSETQ. V gave up 3 bases and J gave up 10 bases, with 11 bases separating them. Overall study results and limits: Strong correlation linked observed beta diversity and percent naive T cells. More naive CD4+ cells and higher diversity were found in long-lived than in aged donors.

The use of a sample-barcoded 5' primer and a J-beta primer mix characterized a second PCR of about 7 to 12 cycles. TCRdb redid the calling of the 5' RACE reads with MiXCR, one entry per CDR3 protein. The top ten clones hold over 40% of a sample with some 370,000 distinct CDR3 sequences, 50% to 60% of them seen once. Note on this clonotype: Its antigen is as yet unknown.

Isolated PBMCs totaled at least 6 million in each sample. The V call is TRBV5-1, the J call TRBJ2-1; a weak D match, TRBD1 (6 bases). The sequencing sample was made of blood. The sequence derives from a man aged 55 to 70 in good health. Written as DNA, the CDR3 is TGCGCCAGCAGCTGGCTTAGGGGGGAGCAGTTCTTC. Its protein is CASSWLRGEQFF.